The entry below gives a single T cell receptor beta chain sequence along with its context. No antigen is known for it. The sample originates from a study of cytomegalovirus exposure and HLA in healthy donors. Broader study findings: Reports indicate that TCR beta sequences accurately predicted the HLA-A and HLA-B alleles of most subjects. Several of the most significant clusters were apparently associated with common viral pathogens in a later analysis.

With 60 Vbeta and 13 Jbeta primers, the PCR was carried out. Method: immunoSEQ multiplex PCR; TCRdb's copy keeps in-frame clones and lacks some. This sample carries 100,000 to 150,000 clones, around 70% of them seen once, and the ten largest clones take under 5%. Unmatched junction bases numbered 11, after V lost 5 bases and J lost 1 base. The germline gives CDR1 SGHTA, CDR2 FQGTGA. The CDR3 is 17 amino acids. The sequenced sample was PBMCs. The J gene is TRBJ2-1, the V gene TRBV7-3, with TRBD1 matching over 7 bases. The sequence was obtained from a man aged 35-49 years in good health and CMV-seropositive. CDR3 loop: CASSARDSLLSYNEQFF. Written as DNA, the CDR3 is TGTGCCAGCAGCGCCCGGGACAGCCTTTTATCCTACAATGAGCAGTTCTTC. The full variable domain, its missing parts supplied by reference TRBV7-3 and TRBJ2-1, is GAGVSQTPSNKVTEKGKYVELRCDPISGHTALYWYRQSLGQGPEFLIYFQGTGAADDSGLPNDRFFAVRPEGSVSTLKIQRTERGDSAVYLCASSARDSLLSYNEQFFGPGTRLTVL.